This T cell receptor beta chain was retrieved from a study of blood T cell repertoires in COVID-19. Study at large: Sample material is recorded as cDNA or gDNA derived from T cells, B-cell-depleted T cells, or PBMCs.

The CDR3 is made up of 13 amino acids. The ends were cut back, 4 bases at V and 0 bases at J, with 9 bases in the middle. Looked up from germline, CDR1 is GTSNPN and CDR2 is SVGIG (reference sequence). TCRdb's copy holds only in-frame clones and misses some; the assay was immunoSEQ multiplex PCR. The repertoire holds about 150,000 clones, with roughly 89% as singletons. The chain couples TRBV30 to TRBJ1-1; D is ambiguous. The material sequenced was peripheral blood. This receptor was obtained from a human donor in a cohort sampled during active COVID-19. The CDR3 DNA is TGTGCCTGGAACCCACATATGAACACTGAAGCTTTCTTT. This translates into CAWNPHMNTEAFF.